This T cell receptor beta chain was documented in a study of radiotherapy plus CTLA-4 blockade in lung cancer (dated by TCRdb to about 2018). Regarding the study in general: Objective responses were observed in about 17% of enrolled patients, and disease control was achieved in about 32%.

Library preparation employed the immunoSEQ multiplex PCR assay. This immuneACCESS table, as held by TCRdb, lists in-frame sequences with V and J called but not all clones. Of the missing ones, under half trace to an unresolved V gene in checked studies; the others have no known cause. Across this sample there are about 49,000 clones, with roughly 90% seen only once. The ten top clones hold around 7.6% of the sample. About this clone: Its antigen is not yet known. Base qualities are missing; no much larger clone stands one base away.

Study-wide findings and limitations: Early dynamic changes in blood T cell clones, together with increased serum interferon-beta after radiation, were reported as the strongest predictors of response. After treatment with radiotherapy and ipilimumab, TCR clones that originated in tumors expanded in peripheral blood.

The CDR3 has 15 amino acids, counting the end cysteine and phenylalanine. The kept DNA is CDR3 alone, 45 bases in frame from the first base. Here V drops 2 bases and J drops 5 bases, and the junction holds 8 bases not matched to any gene. CDR1 MNHEY and CDR2 SVGAGI were looked up in the germline V gene. The study tested focal radiation therapy combined with CTLA-4 blockade (ipilimumab) in patients with chemo-refractory metastatic non-small-cell lung cancer. The sequences come from peripheral blood, collected from a patient treated with radiotherapy plus ipilimumab. The rearrangement combines TRBV6-5 with TRBJ1-1; TRBD1 aligns with 7 central bases. This sequence originates from a human donor with non-small cell lung cancer whose response to radiotherapy plus ipilimumab could not be evaluated. The DNA sequence follows: TGTGCCAGCAGTTACAGGACAGGCGTTGGGACTGAAGCTTTCTTT. It is translated as CASSYRTGVGTEAFF.